This T cell receptor (beta chain) was documented in a study of T cell changes during pregnancy in multiple sclerosis. V was trimmed by 6 bases and J by 2 bases, leaving 16 bases between them. The germline gives CDR1 LNHDA, CDR2 SQIVND (reference sequence). This CDR3 region has 15 residues. Clones were sequenced by immunoSEQ multiplex PCR, and TCRdb holds only the in-frame ones, with some missing. Of under 110,000 clones in the sample, more than 80% were seen once. The chain carries TRBV19 and TRBJ1-2, with D unresolved. The receptor's source is a female donor with multiple sclerosis, enrolled in a pregnancy study. Material: peripheral blood, obtained before pregnancy. The CDR3 protein is CASSPGSRHNYGYTF. CDR3 coding DNA: TGTGCCAGTAGCCCCGGGTCACGCCACAACTATGGCTACACCTTC.